The 14 T cell receptor beta chains below come from one sample, sequenced in a study of CXCR3-negative and CXCR3-positive naive CD8 T cells. The method, 5' RACE with UMI labels, was used to prepare the TRB cDNA libraries. TCRdb re-called the 5' RACE reads, yielding one record per CDR3 amino acid sequence without DNA. Its table lists 40,000 to 50,000 distinct CDR3 sequences. The sample was naive CXCR3- CD8+ T cells from blood. Sample subset: CD45RO-CCR7+CD27+CD95- naive CD8+ T cells lacking CXCR3 (TNR3-). These receptors came from a human donor in good health. Some clones in this sample may be carry-over from other donors' samples.

The genes are TRBV6-4 and TRBJ2-3; TCRdb outputs TRBD1, but without DNA this stays unchecked. The CDR3 contains 14 residues. Per the germline V gene, CDR1 is MRHNA and CDR2 is SNTAGT. This CDR3 is CASSDGTGADTQYF.

V is TRBV29-1 and J is TRBJ2-7; the TCRdb D gene call, TRBD1, has no DNA to confirm it. This CDR3 comprises 13 residues. Looked up from germline, CDR1 is SQVTM and CDR2 is ANQGSEA. This CDR3 reads CSVAGTGPHEQYF.

The J gene is TRBJ2-1, the V gene TRBV7-9; the D gene TCRdb calls, TRBD1, cannot be checked with no DNA. There are 18 residues in the CDR3. CDR1 and CDR2 from the germline V gene are SEHNR and FQNEAQ (reference sequence). The CDR3 here is CASSSDYRGRPLGDQQFF.

The chain has TRBV29-1 and TRBJ2-1. Germline-derived CDR1 and CDR2 are SQVTM and ANQGSEA. This CDR3 has 11 amino acids. CDR3: CSVEELSEQFF.

The chain links TRBV12-3 or TRBV12-4 to TRBJ2-1; TCRdb's D gene call, TRBD2, goes unchecked for lack of DNA. This CDR3 spans 15 amino acids. CDR3 residues: CATKDGTSGSGVQFF.

The chain is built from TRBV29-1 and TRBJ2-1; there is no DNA to check the TCRdb D call of TRBD2. CDR1 SQVTM and CDR2 ANQGSEA come from the germline V gene. The CDR3 totals 12 residues. This CDR3 is CSVAVRREGMSF.

J is TRBJ1-1 and V is TRBV7-9; TCRdb's assignment of TRBD1 cannot be checked, as there is no DNA. This CDR3 comprises 16 residues. In germline, CDR1 is SEHNR, CDR2 FQNEAQ (reference sequence). The CDR3 loop is CASSLAAGGTPREAFF.

The gene calls are TRBV7-9 and TRBJ2-7. The CDR3 runs 13 residues. Germline CDR1 SEHNR, CDR2 FQNEAQ (reference sequence). This chain's CDR3 is CASSLEVDYEQYF.

The chain employs TRBV15 and TRBJ2-1; TCRdb names TRBD1, which stays unverified in the absence of DNA. This CDR3 region has 16 residues. Germline V gives CDR1 LNHNV, CDR2 YYDKDF (reference sequence). The CDR3 reads CATSRGATGANNEQFF.

V gene TRBV9 combines with J gene TRBJ2-3; there is no DNA to check the TCRdb D call of TRBD1. Germline V gene data show CDR1 as SGDLS and CDR2 as YYNGEE. There are 14 residues in the CDR3. The CDR3 sequence: CASSVGGVQDTQYF.

The chain employs TRBV29-1 and TRBJ2-4; the D call from TCRdb, TRBD1, cannot be confirmed without DNA. Per the germline V gene, CDR1 is SQVTM and CDR2 is ANQGSEA. The CDR3 sequence is 12 residues long. The CDR3 region is CSVMRGRNIQYF.

The chain employs TRBV27 and TRBJ2-7. The germline gives CDR1 MNHEY, CDR2 SMNVEV (reference sequence). CDR3 length: 14 amino acids. CDR3: CASSLSKGTYEQYF.

The rearrangement uses TRBV7-8 and TRBJ2-7; TCRdb selects TRBD1, and the lack of DNA leaves this call unchecked. Germline loops: CDR1 SGHVS, CDR2 FQNEAQ. This CDR3 has 15 amino acids. Here the CDR3 reads CASSLALGHNYEQYF.

The chain recombines TRBV6-5 with TRBJ2-1; the TCRdb D gene call, TRBD1, has no DNA to confirm it. The germline CDR1 and CDR2 sequences are MNHEY and SVGAGI. This CDR3 comprises 14 residues. The CDR3 region is CASSYWDSYNEQFF.